Listed below are T cell receptor beta chains from one sample, sequenced in a study of human T cells and chemical hapten exposure. Each CDR3 protein is one row after TCRdb ran MiXCR on the RACE reads. The table shows about 260,000 distinct CDR3 sequences, with roughly 8.9% occurring only once. The material was whole blood, obtained in connection with sensitization to the hapten diphenylcyclopropenone (DPC). The source of these receptors is a woman between 40 and 50 years old with alopecia areata. Some clones in this sample may be carry-over from other donors' samples. Both conserved end residues are part of each CDR3. A D gene is named only where the DNA matches it firmly. Only some rows state a clone size, as once, few, many or a class for expanded clones.

j_call v_call d_call clone_size cdr3_nt cdr3_aa
TRBJ2-2 TRBV4-3 - - TGCGCCAGCAGCCAAGCTGCTAGCGCGAACACCGGGGAGCTGTTTTTT CASSQAASANTGELFF
TRBJ1-5 TRBV4-1 - few TGCGCCAGCAGCCAAGAAGCACCCCCAGCACTGAATAGGCAGCCCCAGCATTTT CASSQEAPPALNRQPQHF
TRBJ2-2 TRBV28 - many TGTGCCAGCACCCCAACGGGGCAGGGAATATCCGGGGAGCTGTTTTTT CASTPTGQGISGELFF
TRBJ2-2 TRBV24-1 - - TGTGCCTCTGAGGGACAGAACACCGGGGAGCTGTTTTTT CASEGQNTGELFF
TRBJ2-7 TRBV2 - many TGTGCCAGCAGTGAGACAGCAACCCTCTACGAGCAGTACTTC CASSETATLYEQYF
TRBJ1-2 TRBV6-2/TRBV6-3 TRBD1 few TGTGCCAGCAGTACGGGACAGGGGGACGGTGGCTACACCTTC CASSTGQGDGGYTF
TRBJ2-1 TRBV7-2 - few TGTGCCAGCAGCCCGATCGGGGGTTACAATGAGCAGTTCTTC CASSPIGGYNEQFF
TRBJ2-1 TRBV4-3 - - TGCGCCAGCAGCCAAGAACCGGAGGGAAGCTCCTACAATGAGCAGTTCTTC CASSQEPEGSSYNEQFF
TRBJ2-3 TRBV7-6 TRBD1 few TGTGCCAGCAGCTTAGAGACAGGGCGCACAGATACGCAGTATTTT CASSLETGRTDTQYF
TRBJ2-3 TRBV5-6 - few TGTGCCAGCAGCTCGCCCCCATCCACAGATACGCAGTATTTT CASSSPPSTDTQYF
TRBJ1-4 TRBV15 - few TGTGCCACCAGTCAAGATGAGGCGAGTTTAAAACTGTTTTTT CATSQDEASLKLFF
TRBJ2-2 TRBV7-8 - few TGTGCCAGCAGCTACTCCCTAGCAGCGAACACCGGGGAGCTGTTTTTT CASSYSLAANTGELFF
TRBJ2-3 TRBV6-5 - few TGTGCCAGCAGACTCGAGGGGCTCACAGATACGCAGTATTTT CASRLEGLTDTQYF
TRBJ2-7 TRBV7-9 - many TGTGCCAGCAGTCCGCCGGGGGCCCCTTACGAGCAGTACTTC CASSPPGAPYEQYF
TRBJ1-2 TRBV10-2 TRBD1 - TGCGCCAGCAGTTCTCCCAAGACAGGGATAGATGGCTACACCTTC CASSSPKTGIDGYTF
TRBJ2-7 TRBV25-1 TRBD2 many TGTGCCAGCAGTGGGTCGCCTAGCGGGAGGCAGTACTTC CASSGSPSGRQYF
TRBJ2-7 TRBV28 - many TGTGCCAGCAGTCTCCCCGGCTCGGTAGGCGAGCAGTACTTC CASSLPGSVGEQYF
TRBJ2-3 TRBV27 - - TGTGCCAGCAGTTTATCGCCTACCACAGATACGCAGTATTTT CASSLSPTTDTQYF
TRBJ2-5 TRBV7-2 - - TGTGCCAGCACCCCCGACCGTCAAGAGACCCAGTACTTC CASTPDRQETQYF
TRBJ2-7 TRBV27 - few TGTGCCAGCAGTTTAGGGCAGGGAGTCCACGAGCAGTACTTC CASSLGQGVHEQYF
TRBJ1-1 TRBV20-1 - many TGCAGTGCTAGGGCCGGGAACACTGAAGCTTTCTTT CSARAGNTEAFF
TRBJ2-1 TRBV11-3 TRBD2 - TGTGCCAGCAGCTTAGGGCTAGCGGGAAACCAGCAGTTCTTC CASSLGLAGNQQFF
TRBJ2-3 TRBV6-6 - many TGTGCCAGCAGTTACTCAACGAGTACGCAGTATTTT CASSYSTSTQYF
TRBJ2-2 TRBV6-2/TRBV6-3 TRBD2 - TGTGCCAGCAGTAAGACTAGCGGGATCTGGGGGACTAACACCGGGGAGCTGTTTTTT CASSKTSGIWGTNTGELFF
TRBJ2-3 TRBV7-2 - - TGTGCCAGCAGCTACGACTACTCTAGCACAGATACGCAGTATTTT CASSYDYSSTDTQYF
TRBJ1-6 TRBV10-3 - - TGTGCCATCAGTGAGTCGAGGGCGAATTCACCCCTCCACTTT CAISESRANSPLHF
TRBJ1-2 TRBV29-1 TRBD1 many TGCAGCGTTGGACAGGGGGCAGTAAGCGGCTACACCTTC CSVGQGAVSGYTF
TRBJ2-3 TRBV7-3 TRBD2 few TGTGCCAGCAGCCCACTGGCGGGAGGGCCCGACGCTAGCACAGATACGCAGTATTTT CASSPLAGGPDASTDTQYF
TRBJ2-7 TRBV28 TRBD1 - TGTGCCAGCAGTTCAAACAGGGGGCTGATCATCCACGAGCAGTACTTC CASSSNRGLIIHEQYF
TRBJ2-3 TRBV7-2 - few TGTGCCAGCAGCTTTTCTAGCGACTACACAGATACGCAGTATTTT CASSFSSDYTDTQYF
TRBJ2-2 TRBV28 TRBD1 few TGTGCCAGCAGTTGGGCGGGACAGGGGATGAACACCGGGGAGCTGTTTTTT CASSWAGQGMNTGELFF
TRBJ2-3 TRBV12-3/TRBV12-4 TRBD1 few TGTGCCAGCAGTGGGAGACGGGACAGGGGGCAAGATACGCAGTATTTT CASSGRRDRGQDTQYF
TRBJ2-7 TRBV20-1 TRBD1 many TGCAGTGCCCGAAGACAGGGGCTAAGCTCCTACGAGCAGTACTTC CSARRQGLSSYEQYF
TRBJ1-5 TRBV20-1 - - TGCAGTGTCCCGATACGGGGGGGCAATCAGCCCCAGCATTTT CSVPIRGGNQPQHF
TRBJ1-2 TRBV7-2 - many TGTGCCAGCAGCGGAGAACAGGGAAGCCCTTTTTCCTCTTTC CASSGEQGSPFSSF
TRBJ2-7 TRBV5-1 - few TGCGCCAGCAGCTCGACTAGTCGCGAGCAGTACTTC CASSSTSREQYF
TRBJ2-1 TRBV14 - few TGTGCCAGCAGCCAACTAACGGGAGTGGCCTACAATGAGCAGTTCTTC CASSQLTGVAYNEQFF
TRBJ2-3 TRBV30 - - TGTGCCTGGGCCCCGAAGATGACTACCAGTCCGAAAGATACGCAGTATTTT CAWAPKMTTSPKDTQYF
TRBJ1-1 TRBV5-1 - few TGCGCCAGCAGCGAGGACGTAGGGGGAGTCACTGAAGCTTTCTTT CASSEDVGGVTEAFF
TRBJ2-7 TRBV15 - - TGTGCCACCAGCAGAGAGCAGGGTCCCTACGAGCAGTACTTC CATSREQGPYEQYF
TRBJ2-1 TRBV4-2 TRBD2 many TGTGCCAGCAGCCAAGGAGCCCCTAGCGGGAGGCCCTATGAGCAGTTCTTC CASSQGAPSGRPYEQFF
TRBJ2-5 TRBV11-2 - - TGTGCCAGCAGCCCAGGGGGGGGCCAGACCCAGTACTTC CASSPGGGQTQYF
TRBJ2-1 TRBV11-2 - - TGTGCCAGCAGCAAATCAGACGGGGGAAATGAGCAGTTCTTC CASSKSDGGNEQFF
TRBJ1-6 TRBV20-1 - - TGCAGTGCTAGAGATGCGGGACGAGGCTATAATTCACCCCTCCACTTT CSARDAGRGYNSPLHF
TRBJ2-3 TRBV12-3/TRBV12-4 TRBD1 few TGTGCCAGCAGTATCCTCAGGGGGCTGGCAGATACGCAGTATTTT CASSILRGLADTQYF
TRBJ2-7 TRBV6-5 - few TGTGCCAGCCGCGACCGGGACGCCCCCACCTACGAGCAGTACTTC CASRDRDAPTYEQYF
TRBJ1-1 TRBV7-2 - few TGTGCCAGCAGCTTAGCGTCGGGATCAGGCACTGAAGCTTTCTTT CASSLASGSGTEAFF
TRBJ1-2 TRBV7-2 TRBD1 few TGTGCCAGCAGCCTCGCGGGACAGGGGTACTATGGCTACACCTTC CASSLAGQGYYGYTF
TRBJ2-1 TRBV18 TRBD2 - TGTGCCAGCTCACCGACGACTAGCGGGAGAGATGAGCAGTTCTTC CASSPTTSGRDEQFF
TRBJ2-7 TRBV28 TRBD2 few TGTGCCAGCACCCGGGCGGGACTAGCGAGCTCCTACGAGCAGTACTTC CASTRAGLASSYEQYF
TRBJ1-3 TRBV20-1 - - TGCAGTGCCGGCCCTGGACACACCATATATTTT CSAGPGHTIYF
TRBJ2-3 TRBV7-2 - many TGTGCCAGCAGCTTTTCTAAGGATACGCAGTATTTT CASSFSKDTQYF
TRBJ1-5 TRBV6-6 - few TGTGCCAGCAGTAAAGAACCGAGCAATCAGCCCCAGCATTTT CASSKEPSNQPQHF
TRBJ2-7 TRBV19 - few TGTGCCAGTAGTCGCGAAGGCATTAGTTCCTACGAGCAGTACTTC CASSREGISSYEQYF
TRBJ2-7 TRBV27 - once TGTGCCAGCAGTTTTCGCGTGGACCTGAAGCAGTACTTC CASSFRVDLKQYF
TRBJ1-2 TRBV7-8 TRBD1 - TGTGCCAGCAGCCTACAGGGGACGGGCTACACCTTC CASSLQGTGYTF
TRBJ2-1 TRBV29-1 - few TGCAGCGGATGGCGGGGATCAGGCAACAATGAGCAGTTCTTC CSGWRGSGNNEQFF
TRBJ2-2 TRBV27 TRBD2 few TGTGCCAGCAGTCCATGGACTAGCGCCGGCACCGGGGAGCTGTTTTTT CASSPWTSAGTGELFF
TRBJ1-1 TRBV3-1 - - TGTGCCAGCAGCCAAGGGACTGTGAACACTGAAGCTTTCTTT CASSQGTVNTEAFF
TRBJ2-5 TRBV7-2 TRBD1 - TGTGCCAGCAGACAACGGGACAGGCTCTTCGAGACCCAGTACTTC CASRQRDRLFETQYF